The T cell receptor (beta chain) under discussion was sequenced for a study of CD8 T cells in Susac syndrome (dated 2019 in TCRdb). With respect to the entire study: Among the sequenced Susac syndrome patients, 5 or 6 had clinically active disease and roughly eight were in clinical remission. CD8+ T cell repertoire clonality was compared between fewer than 13 healthy donors, approximately 14 Susac syndrome patients and approximately 15 multiple sclerosis patients. Whether CD8+ T cell activation and differentiation in Susac syndrome was antigen driven was tested using repertoire sequencing. At the time of blood withdrawal, Susac syndrome patients were either therapy-naive, taking corticosteroids (with some also receiving IVIg), or on IVIg alone.

Broad study findings and their caveats: About 15 Susac-specific public clones were identified in the total CD8+ repertoire, and roughly five Susac-specific public clones were identified in the CD8+ TEMRA repertoire. CD8+ repertoires in Susac syndrome showed clonal expansion, which was highest in CD8+ TEMRA cells and was greater in clinically active patients than in remitting patients. The number of individuals in the TCR sequencing and HLA analysis was recognized as being relatively small.

Peripheral blood CD8+ and CD4+ T cells from healthy donors, Susac syndrome patients and multiple sclerosis patients were profiled using high-throughput TCR beta sequencing. The Susac syndrome patients fulfilled recently defined diagnostic criteria for definite or probable disease. Bulk CD8+ and CD4+ T cells were purified by magnetic negative isolation, while CD8+ TEMRA cells were enriched using FACS. Blood was drawn into EDTA tubes, processed within 24 hours, and PBMCs were isolated by density gradient centrifugation. PBMCs intended for TCR sequencing were frozen in liquid nitrogen and were later thawed in a 37 degrees C water bath. A purity of at least 90% was achieved for sorted or isolated CD4+, CD8+ and CD8+ TEMRA cells. A note on this clonotype: The antigen it binds to is not known. No much larger clonotype is one base removed from it; base qualities were not supplied.

Trimming takes 2 bases from V and 7 bases from J, and the germline ends sit 9 bases apart. The germline V gene (reference sequence) provides CDR1 MNHEY and CDR2 SMNVEV. The CDR3 runs 13 amino acids, cysteine and phenylalanine included. Only CDR3 DNA is held: 39 bases, read in frame from base 1. RNA was extracted with the RNeasy kit and about 0.5 to 1 ug was reverse transcribed using random hexamers. The immunoSEQ multiplex PCR assay, covering 54 Vbeta and 13 Jbeta segments, was used to amplify TCR beta CDR3 regions. PCR amplification bias was corrected by using a synthetic template baseline for primer optimization and computational correction. Processing in the source paper ran as follows. Only productive sequences were kept, with reads annotated to V, D and J genes according to IMGT and analyzed in immunoSEQ Analyzer. Clonality was computed as one minus Shannon entropy normalized by log2 of the number of productive unique sequences. Public and private clones were assessed among the 100 most prevalent clones of each patient and control. Susac-specific clones were defined as absent from healthy and MS cohorts, around 980 published viral clones and other ImmuneACCESS disease sequences. TCRdb reanalyzed the raw reads on its own, using fastp at Q25 for trimming and MiXCR for clone calling, and kept in-frame beta chains. Every distinct CDR3 protein forms one entry, paired with its most common genes and DNA. The V and J calls shown here were made by TCRdb, not taken from the authors' results. Present in this sample are under 95,000 distinct CDR3 sequences, approximately 95% of which were seen just once. The ten largest clonotypes hold roughly 0.44% of the sample.

Sequencing input: CD8+ T cells from PBMCs. The V and J genes are TRBV27 and TRBJ2-1, with no confidently assigned D gene. This clonotype was obtained from a human donor with Susac syndrome. The CDR3 here reads CASSLGAMNEQFF. The sequence in DNA is TGTGCCAGCAGTTTAGGCGCGATGAATGAGCAGTTCTTC.